These 19 T cell receptor beta chains originate from one sample sequenced in a study of CD8 T cells in Susac syndrome. RNA in amounts of roughly 0.5 to 1 ug was reverse transcribed with random hexamers. TCRdb redid the calling of the immunoSEQ multiplex PCR reads with MiXCR, one entry per CDR3 protein. This sample has roughly 300,000 distinct CDR3 sequences, with 70% to 90% found just once. Sequencing was done on a sample of CD8+ T cells from PBMCs. These receptors were obtained from a human donor with multiple sclerosis.

The V and J genes are TRBV20-1 and TRBJ2-7, with 9 positions matching TRBD2. The CDR3 spans 14 residues. V lost 6 bases, J lost 6 bases, and 12 bases stayed unmatched. Per the germline V gene, CDR1 is DFQATT and CDR2 is SNEGSKA (reference sequence). This chain's CDR3 is CSATGGLASFEQYF. The DNA for the CDR3 is TGCAGTGCCACCGGCGGACTAGCGAGTTTCGAGCAGTACTTC.

The chain has TRBV7-9 and TRBJ2-7, with 9 bases aligning to TRBD1. The CDR3 has 16 residues. After removal of 5 bases from V and 2 bases from J, the junction contained 10 bases not matched to a gene. Germline assignment: CDR1 SEHNR and CDR2 FQNEAQ (reference sequence). The CDR3 is CASSPGQGKDPYEQYF. The DNA for the CDR3 is TGTGCCAGCAGCCCGGGACAGGGAAAGGACCCCTACGAGCAGTACTTC.

The gene calls are TRBV2 and TRBJ1-1; 10 nucleotides line up with TRBD1. V lost 4 bases and J lost 4; bases outside the gene matches: 12. Germline CDR1 and CDR2: SNHLY and FYNNEI. This CDR3 spans 17 amino acids. This CDR3 is CASSGRGGTGEVTEAFF. The CDR3 DNA reads TGTGCCAGCAGTGGCCGGGGAGGGACAGGGGAGGTCACTGAAGCTTTCTTT.

V and J are TRBV7-9 and TRBJ1-1, with D perhaps TRBD1 (5 bases). V shed 5 bases and J shed 1 base, with 11 bases lying between them. The CDR3 has 14 residues. CDR1 is SEHNR, CDR2 FQNEAQ, per germline (reference sequence). The CDR3, as DNA: TGTGCCAGCAGCAGATTGACAGCGAACACTGAAGCTTTCTTT. Protein product: CASSRLTANTEAFF.

This clonotype was seen only a few times. The chain carries TRBV20-1 and TRBJ2-7, with 8 positions matching TRBD1. Germline values: CDR1 DFQATT, CDR2 SNEGSKA (reference sequence). Trimming took 5 bases from V and 3 from J; bases not matched to a gene: 9. The CDR3 runs to 14 residues. The CDR3 DNA sequence: TGCAGTGCTCCGGGGACAGGTGATTTCTACGAGCAGTACTTC. Protein sequence: CSAPGTGDFYEQYF.

The chain carries TRBV27 and TRBJ2-2; D not certain. Between the trimmed V and J ends, which lost 6 bases and 4 bases, there was a span of 15 bases. Germline loops: CDR1 MNHEY, CDR2 SMNVEV (reference sequence). This CDR3 contains 15 residues. CDR3 bases: TGTGCCAGCAGCATTGGACGGGCGAGCACCGGGGAGCTGTTTTTT. Protein sequence: CASSIGRASTGELFF.

The chain employs TRBV29-1 and TRBJ2-1, with TRBD1 identical over 9 bases. CDR3 length: 14 amino acids. Unmatched junction bases numbered 12, after V lost 7 bases and J lost 8 bases. Germline V gene lookup returns CDR1 SQVTM and CDR2 ANQGSEA. CDR3 in amino acids: CSALGQGINHEQFF. CDR3 DNA sequence: TGCAGCGCCCTAGGACAGGGGATTAATCATGAGCAGTTCTTC.

The chain is built from TRBV9 and TRBJ1-4; D not resolved. The CDR3 loop spans 13 amino acids. The V gene's germline CDR1 is SGDLS and CDR2 YYNGEE. V was pared by 4 bases and J by 7 bases, with 11 bases between. The CDR3 loop is CASSLSNGEKLFF. The CDR3 DNA is TGTGCCAGCAGCCTCAGTAATGGTGAAAAACTGTTTTTT.

The V call is TRBV27, the J call TRBJ1-2; the D gene is possibly TRBD1 (6 bases). The CDR3 has 13 residues. Per the germline V gene, CDR1 is MNHEY and CDR2 is SMNVEV (reference sequence). Trimming pared 5 bases from V and 8 bases from J, leaving 15 bases between. CDR3: CASSPGTKEGYTF. Written as DNA, the CDR3 is TGTGCCAGCAGTCCGGGGACAAAGGAAGGCTACACCTTC.

The V and J genes are TRBV4-2 and TRBJ2-5; the match to TRBD2 covers 8 bases. Germline CDR1 LGHNA, CDR2 YNFKEQ. The V segment lost 0 bases and the J segment 3 bases; nucleotides outside the gene matches: 18. The CDR3 is 20 residues long. CDR3 sequence (DNA): TGTGCCAGCAGCCAAGAATATCGCTCCGGACTAGCACATGGGGAAGAGACCCAGTACTTC. It encodes CASSQEYRSGLAHGEETQYF.

CDR3 coding DNA: TGCAGTGCGCTTAACAGGGAGGGTGGAAACACCATATATTTT. Translating it yields CSALNREGGNTIYF. This rearrangement joins TRBV20-1 to TRBJ1-3; D perhaps matches TRBD1 (6 bases). V lost 6 bases, J lost 3 bases, and 15 bases lay in between. The CDR3 length is 14 residues. Germline-derived CDR1 and CDR2 are DFQATT and SNEGSKA (reference sequence).

This rearrangement joins TRBV29-1 to TRBJ1-2, with TRBD1 matching 10 bases. The CDR3 is 13 residues long. Germline V gene data show CDR1 as SQVTM and CDR2 as ANQGSEA. V gave up 6 bases and J gave up 5 bases; unmatched junction bases: 6. The CDR3 DNA reads TGCAGCGTCTGGACAGGGGGAATTTATGGCTACACCTTC. Encoded protein: CSVWTGGIYGYTF.

In DNA form, the CDR3 reads TGTGCCAGCAGTATGACAGTAGGGGCAAGGAACACTGAAGCTTTCTTT. This sequence encodes CASSMTVGARNTEAFF. The chain links TRBV27 to TRBJ1-1; possible D gene TRBD1, 5 bases. CDR3 length: 16 amino acids. From germline, CDR1 is MNHEY and CDR2 SMNVEV (reference sequence). V was clipped by 5 bases and J by 1 base, with 17 bases between them.

This chain joins TRBV20-1 and TRBJ2-1, with TRBD2 matching over 7 bases. The V and J ends lost 5 bases and 6 bases, in that order; junction bases with no gene match: 13. There are 15 residues in the CDR3. Germline assignment: CDR1 DFQATT and CDR2 SNEGSKA (reference sequence). The CDR3 loop reads CSAGGGLRTSNEQFF. The DNA of the CDR3 is TGCAGTGCTGGGGGAGGGTTACGGACCTCCAATGAGCAGTTCTTC.

V usage is TRBV7-9 and J usage is TRBJ2-7; the match to TRBD2 covers 11 bases. The V and J ends lost 2 bases and 3 bases, in that order; junction bases with no gene match: 3. This CDR3 spans 15 amino acids. CDR1 SEHNR and CDR2 FQNEAQ come from the germline V gene (reference sequence). CDR3 in DNA: TGTGCCAGCAGCTTACCGACTAGCGGGGACTACGAGCAGTACTTC. This translates into CASSLPTSGDYEQYF.

The V call is TRBV15, the J call TRBJ1-3, with D perhaps TRBD1 (5 bases). Deletions cut 0 bases from V and 8 bases from J, with 14 bases between. Looked up from germline, CDR1 is LNHNV and CDR2 is YYDKDF (reference sequence). CDR3 length: 15 amino acids. CDR3 DNA sequence: TGTGCCACCAGCAGAGACAGGGCGCTGCGAGACACCATATATTTT. Translating it yields CATSRDRALRDTIYF. Full variable domain (missing parts from reference TRBV15 and TRBJ1-3): DAMVIQNPRYQVTQFGKPVTLSCSQTLNHNVMYWYQQKSSQAPKLLFHYYDKDFNNEADTPDNFQSRRPNTSFCFLDIRSPGLGDTAMYLCATSRDRALRDTIYFGEGSWLTVV.

J is TRBJ2-2 and V is TRBV7-9, with D possibly being TRBD2 (6 bases). The V end was cut by 5 bases, the J end by 4 bases, with 20 bases between. There are 17 residues in the CDR3. Germline V gives CDR1 SEHNR, CDR2 FQNEAQ (reference sequence). CDR3 protein: CASSPTWGEIGTGELFF. DNA for the CDR3: TGTGCCAGCAGCCCCACCTGGGGGGAGATCGGCACCGGGGAGCTGTTTTTT.

This clonotype was counted between two and nine times. V usage is TRBV27 and J usage is TRBJ2-2; D possibly corresponds to TRBD1 (5 bases). The V end lost 2 bases, the J end lost 1 base, and 5 bases lay between the germline ends. Germline V gene sequence: CDR1 MNHEY, CDR2 SMNVEV (reference sequence). The CDR3 runs to 14 residues. CDR3 DNA: TGTGCCAGCAGTTTACAGGGGAACACCGGGGAGCTGTTTTTT. As protein: CASSLQGNTGELFF.

This clonotype was seen more than once but under ten times. The chain joins TRBV6-1 to TRBJ1-1, with D perhaps TRBD1 (5 bases). The CDR3 contains 14 residues. Trimming cost V 5 bases and J 7 bases, with 17 bases left between them. Germline V gene sequence: CDR1 MNHNS, CDR2 SASEGT. Written as DNA, the CDR3 is TGTGCCAGCAGTCCGCGTTCGGGGGTCATTGAAGCTTTCTTT. It is translated as CASSPRSGVIEAFF.